Presented here are 19 T cell receptor beta chains from one specimen sequenced in a study of CD8+CD57+ T cells in acquired aplastic anemia. Individuals selected for sequencing had exhibited CD8+CD57+ cell expansion on flow cytometry. Profiles of TCR beta VDJ and CDR3 were generated from a genomic DNA template. Each CDR3 protein gets one entry after TCRdb re-called the reads with MiXCR. The repertoire consists of about 190,000 distinct CDR3 sequences, with less than 60% occurring once and the leading ten covering approximately 9.7%. Sequencing was performed on sorted CD4+, CD8+, or CD8+CD57+ T cells (not recorded which) from PBMCs. The receptor source for this set is a human donor with aplastic anemia.

V usage is TRBV15 and J usage is TRBJ2-2; TRBD1 agrees at 8 bases. V shed 1 base, J shed 6 bases, and the junction held 4 bases outside the gene matches. The CDR3 runs to 15 residues. Germline assignment: CDR1 LNHNV and CDR2 YYDKDF (reference sequence). The chain's CDR3 is CATSRGTGRSGELFF. Written as DNA, the CDR3 is TGTGCCACCAGCAGAGGGACAGGGAGGTCCGGGGAGCTGTTTTTT.

Notes on this clonotype: This clone may be a read error of a much larger clone one base away. The chain carries TRBV6-1 and TRBJ2-1; D is unclear. The length of the CDR3 is 14 residues. The germline V gene encodes CDR1 MNHNS and CDR2 SASEGT. The CDR3 nucleotides read TGTGCCAGCAGCGACAAAGTACACTACAATGAGCAGCTCTTC. It is translated as CASSDKVHYNEQLF.

This clonotype came up a few times. The chain joins TRBV5-1 to TRBJ2-1, with TRBD2 matching 8 bases. With V trimmed by 0 bases and J by 8 bases, 10 bases remained unmatched. There are 16 residues in the CDR3. CDR1 and CDR2 (germline): SGHRS, YFSETQ. CDR3 in amino acids: CASSLEGLGPAYEQFF. CDR3 DNA: TGCGCCAGCAGCTTGGAGGGACTAGGGCCCGCCTATGAGCAGTTCTTC.

This clonotype was detected once. The rearrangement uses TRBV29-1 and TRBJ1-6, with no clear D. The CDR3 is 11 residues long. Germline assignment: CDR1 SQVTM and CDR2 ANQGSEA. The V end was cut by 8 bases, the J end by 11 bases, with 13 bases between. In DNA form, the CDR3 reads TGCAGCTTGGAGATTACCACACCCCTCCACTTT. Translated: CSLEITTPLHF.

The chain couples TRBV20-1 to TRBJ2-5; 12 bases are a match to TRBD2. Per germline, CDR1 DFQATT and CDR2 SNEGSKA (reference sequence). The CDR3 is 14 residues long. Trimming cost V 7 bases and J 4 bases; bases outside gene matches: 7. The CDR3 DNA is TGCAGTGTCACCCCGGGACTAGCGGGAGAGACCCAGTACTTC. This sequence encodes CSVTPGLAGETQYF.

V and J are TRBV25-1 and TRBJ2-2, with D tentatively TRBD2 (7 bases). The CDR3 has 15 amino acids. V was clipped by 0 bases and J by 7 bases, with 12 bases between them. Per germline, CDR1 MGHDK and CDR2 SYGVNS. Written as DNA, the CDR3 is TGTGCCAGCAGTGAATACGCAGGGGAGGGCGGGGAGCTGTTTTTT. It yields the protein CASSEYAGEGGELFF.

This clonotype was seen more than once but under ten times. In DNA form, the CDR3 reads TGTGCCAGTAAGAACTTAAACTATGGCTACACCTTC. Encoded protein: CASKNLNYGYTF. The chain recombines TRBV19 with TRBJ1-2; no clear D. The CDR3 is made up of 12 amino acids. CDR1 and CDR2 (germline): LNHDA, SQIVND (reference sequence). V lost 7 bases and J lost 2, with 8 bases in between.

This clonotype was observed at least ten times. The rearrangement uses TRBV19 and TRBJ1-1; D possibly corresponds to TRBD1 (6 bases). Germline V gives CDR1 LNHDA, CDR2 SQIVND (reference sequence). CDR3 length: 16 residues. V dropped 9 bases and J dropped 3 bases, with 23 bases sitting between them. The DNA of the CDR3 is TGTGCCAGCCTGACTTCCGAGGGGGGTGGCGACACTGAAGCTTTCTTT. Protein: CASLTSEGGGDTEAFF.

The chain has TRBV19 and TRBJ1-6; 10 bases match TRBD1. Germline CDR1 LNHDA, CDR2 SQIVND (reference sequence). The CDR3 is 17 residues long. V dropped 3 bases and J dropped 7; count of bases not matched to a gene: 9. CDR3 nucleotides: TGTGCCAGTAGTATCCGATCCGGGACAGGGGAGAATTCACCCCTCCACTTT. Its protein product is CASSIRSGTGENSPLHF.

The rearrangement uses TRBV10-3 and TRBJ1-2; 7 nucleotides align to TRBD1. There are 12 residues in the CDR3. Germline V gene data show CDR1 as ENHRY and CDR2 as SYGVKD. V shed 6 bases and J 3 bases; nucleotides not matched to a gene: 1. The CDR3 protein is CAIRGTDYGYTF. The CDR3 coding sequence is TGTGCCATCAGGGGGACAGACTATGGCTACACCTTC.

The J gene is TRBJ1-1, the V gene TRBV2; 8 positions agree with TRBD1. With 6 bases clipped from V and 5 bases from J, the junction kept 8 bases outside the gene matches. The germline V gene encodes CDR1 SNHLY and CDR2 FYNNEI. The CDR3 is 14 residues long. The CDR3 region is CASSRQGRGTEAFF. The CDR3 bases are TGTGCCAGCAGCCGACAGGGGAGGGGGACTGAAGCTTTCTTT.

This CDR3 is CASTRWEGAQYF. CDR3 in DNA: TGTGCCAGCACTCGGTGGGAGGGCGCACAGTACTTC. V and J are TRBV2 and TRBJ2-5, with TRBD2 matching 7 bases. Germline assignment: CDR1 SNHLY and CDR2 FYNNEI. J gave up 11 bases and V 7 bases, and 10 bases lay outside the gene matches. The CDR3 length is 12 residues.

The V call is TRBV24-1, the J call TRBJ2-1; D is possibly TRBD1 (7 bases). V lost 3 bases and J 6 bases, leaving 14 bases between the germline ends. This CDR3 has 15 amino acids. Germline V gene data show CDR1 as KGHDR and CDR2 as SFDVKD. CDR3 amino acids: CATSDPGGLPNEQFF. The CDR3 DNA sequence: TGTGCCACCAGTGATCCAGGGGGACTGCCCAATGAGCAGTTCTTC.

This clonotype was seen many times. The rearrangement joins TRBV27 to TRBJ2-3; D gene unclear. Germline values: CDR1 MNHEY, CDR2 SMNVEV (reference sequence). The CDR3 runs to 13 residues. V gave up 7 bases and J gave up 1 base, with 9 bases separating them. The CDR3 DNA follows: TGTGCCAGCAATCGTAGGGGCACAGATACGCAGTATTTT. Its protein product is CASNRRGTDTQYF.

The rearrangement links TRBV29-1 to TRBJ1-5, with D unresolved. This CDR3 contains 13 residues. Germline CDR1 SQVTM, CDR2 ANQGSEA. V lost 6 bases, J lost 11 bases, and 20 bases lay in between. The CDR3 here is CSVHPRVSGTQHF. The CDR3 DNA reads TGCAGCGTCCACCCAAGGGTTTCGGGGACCCAGCATTTT.

This clonotype was observed many times. The V gene is TRBV5-1, the J gene TRBJ2-5, with 8 bases fitting TRBD1. V lost 4 bases to trimming and J lost 4 bases; unmatched junction nucleotides: 3. The CDR3 consists of 13 residues. CDR1 is SGHRS, CDR2 YFSETQ, per germline. CDR3 in amino acids: CASSKTGVETQYF. For the CDR3, the DNA is TGCGCCAGCAGCAAGACAGGGGTAGAGACCCAGTACTTC.

This clonotype has at least ten counts. The chain joins TRBV30 to TRBJ1-2; tentative D call: TRBD1 (5 bases). Germline V gene lookup returns CDR1 GTSNPN and CDR2 SVGIG (reference sequence). V lost 4 bases and J lost 12, with 15 bases in between. There are 11 residues in the CDR3. The CDR3 region has the DNA TGTGCCTGGACGCGGGACCTGGTGCACACCTTC. It is translated as CAWTRDLVHTF.

The V call is TRBV7-8, the J call TRBJ1-5, with 7 bases identical to TRBD1. Germline loops: CDR1 SGHVS, CDR2 FQNEAQ. V was pared by 4 bases and J by 2 bases, with 8 bases of the junction left unmatched. The CDR3 runs to 16 residues. CDR3 DNA sequence: TGTGCCAGCAGCTCAAGGGAGGGGGCTGGCAATCAGCCCCAGCATTTT. As protein: CASSSREGAGNQPQHF.

The V gene is TRBV20-1, the J gene TRBJ2-7; 7 bases map to TRBD1. Germline CDR1 reads DFQATT; CDR2 reads SNEGSKA (reference sequence). CDR3 length: 15 residues. The trim removed 0 bases at V and 3 bases at J, leaving 8 bases unmatched. CDR3 sequence: CSARDYRGRDYEQYF. The DNA for the CDR3 is TGCAGTGCTAGAGACTACAGGGGTCGCGACTACGAGCAGTACTTC.